These T cell receptor beta chains were read from a single sample in a study of neoadjuvant anti-PD-1 for oral cavity cancer. Some clones are missing from TCRdb's copy, which holds only in-frame ones; the method was immunoSEQ multiplex PCR. The table has approximately 72,000 clones, over 70% seen once. Specimen: PBMCs, collected before nivolumab (anti-PD-1) treatment. All receptors derive from a person aged 40 to 85 with oral cavity squamous cell carcinoma. Each CDR3 is given with its conserved first and last residue. A D gene is named only where the DNA matches it firmly. Rows give clone size only sometimes, using once, few, many, or a class for an expanded clone.

CDR3 protein | V gene | clone size | D gene | J gene
CASSRGTGLMEKLFF | TRBV7-6 | - | TRBD1 | TRBJ1-4
CASSPGLAGGGTQYF | TRBV5-1 | few | TRBD2 | TRBJ2-3
CASSLGIGELFF | TRBV27 | - | - | TRBJ2-2
CAWSRSEGSSSYEQYF | TRBV30 | - | - | TRBJ2-7
CASSFVRGTDTQYF | TRBV27 | - | - | TRBJ2-3
CASSLGTLATNEKLFF | TRBV5-1 | - | - | TRBJ1-4
CASSPQGISTDTQYF | TRBV7-9 | - | - | TRBJ2-3
CASSFGQRTEAFF | TRBV28 | - | - | TRBJ1-1
CASSKRTGRGSGELFF | TRBV27 | - | TRBD2 | TRBJ2-2
CASSWKRGQGPMNTEAFF | TRBV5-1 | - | TRBD1 | TRBJ1-1
CASSLENRGGETQYF | TRBV5-6 | once | - | TRBJ2-5
CASRGDTEAFF | TRBV6-5 | - | - | TRBJ1-1
CASSQSTGNQPQHF | TRBV16 | - | - | TRBJ1-5
CASSPPVGTEAFF | TRBV28 | - | - | TRBJ1-1
CASSSPGTANEKLFF | TRBV6-5 | once | - | TRBJ1-4
CASRAGRFSGNTIYF | TRBV7-8 | - | - | TRBJ1-3
CASSSPGTEAFF | TRBV6-5 | - | - | TRBJ1-1
CASSEPRGSSEKLFF | TRBV6-1 | - | - | TRBJ1-4
CASSTGRNYGYTF | TRBV2 | few | - | TRBJ1-2
CASSESADTQYF | TRBV10-1 | - | - | TRBJ2-3
CASVTGGNQPQHF | TRBV6-1 | few | TRBD1 | TRBJ1-5
CSVDRGRNTEAFF | TRBV29-1 | - | TRBD1 | TRBJ1-1
CASSVGSRPQMIRDGYTF | TRBV9 | - | - | TRBJ1-2
CASSHWKKGTSGSQGLRIDEQFF | TRBV14 | - | TRBD2 | TRBJ2-1
CASSLVGKEREKLFF | TRBV7-8 | - | - | TRBJ1-4
CASSWGSNQPQHF | TRBV28 | - | - | TRBJ1-5
CASSQDRFTDTQYF | TRBV5-6 | - | TRBD1 | TRBJ2-3
CASSQGTSGDSYEQYF | TRBV4-2 | - | TRBD2 | TRBJ2-7
CASSQGGLSNSPLHF | TRBV4-1 | - | - | TRBJ1-6
CASSATSGRRLYNEQFF | TRBV11-2 | - | TRBD2 | TRBJ2-1
CASSQGGSGGAWIQYF | TRBV4-1 | - | TRBD2 | TRBJ2-4
CSVETVAYEQYF | TRBV29-1 | - | - | TRBJ2-7
CASSGDRGPTDTQYF | TRBV11-1 | - | TRBD1 | TRBJ2-3
CASSETSYEQYF | TRBV11-2 | - | - | TRBJ2-7
CASRKQGSYEQYF | TRBV2 | - | - | TRBJ2-7
CASRRQGFNGELFF | TRBV2 | - | TRBD1 | TRBJ2-2
CASSSSLGDIQYF | TRBV7-9 | - | - | TRBJ2-4
CASSLVGGGETQYF | TRBV7-7 | - | - | TRBJ2-5
CAISGGLTSYEQYF | TRBV10-3 | - | - | TRBJ2-7
CASSYTLDGGSEAFF | TRBV6-5 | - | - | TRBJ1-1
CASSPQGWYGYTF | TRBV18 | - | - | TRBJ1-2
CASSSIDSNSVQYF | TRBV27 | - | - | TRBJ2-3
CASSQGSEQYF | TRBV5-6 | - | - | TRBJ2-7
CASSWNPGQGADEAFF | TRBV5-1 | - | TRBD1 | TRBJ1-1
CASSVVPGSPLHF | TRBV9 | - | - | TRBJ1-6
CASTTGFREQYF | TRBV28 | - | TRBD1 | TRBJ2-7
CASAPPGFNEKLFF | TRBV19 | - | - | TRBJ1-4
CASSLVIGRDRDYGYTF | TRBV5-8 | - | TRBD1 | TRBJ1-2
CASSVGTSGIYEQYF | TRBV6-1 | - | TRBD2 | TRBJ2-7
CASGRNGQGRADTQYF | TRBV10-2 | - | - | TRBJ2-3
CASSYSSGDPYGYTF | TRBV6-5 | - | - | TRBJ1-2
CASSGSPSYEQYF | TRBV27 | few | - | TRBJ2-7
CASSERGPSGNTIYF | TRBV6-1 | - | - | TRBJ1-3
CSVDRGMVETQYF | TRBV29-1 | - | TRBD1 | TRBJ2-5
CAISESNYKTFLANYGYTF | TRBV10-3 | - | - | TRBJ1-2
CAWSALTGIGNQPQHF | TRBV30 | - | - | TRBJ1-5
CASSFPGGRLGEQYF | TRBV11-1 | - | TRBD2 | TRBJ2-7
CASSLGSGGYSNQPQHF | TRBV11-2 | once | TRBD1 | TRBJ1-5
CASSQERQSYGYTF | TRBV4-1 | few | - | TRBJ1-2
CASSPWAASTDTQYF | TRBV4-1 | - | - | TRBJ2-3